This entry describes one TCR beta chain. This entry is derived from a study of blood T cell repertoires in COVID-19. Participants were placed into cohorts based on the clinical history they reported. Donors in Cohort 3 who had recovered were those with two negative PCRs, healthcare professional clearance, or resolution of their symptoms. V was pared by 1 base and J by 7 bases, with 6 bases of the junction left unmatched. CDR1 and CDR2 from the germline V gene are GTSNPN and SVGIG (reference sequence). The CDR3 is 14 amino acids. Repertoires were generated with immunoSEQ multiplex PCR, while TCRdb's copy carries only in-frame clones and drops some. The repertoire consists of 300,000 or so clones, with under 90% occurring once and the leading ten covering 10%.

J is TRBJ2-7 and V is TRBV30; 11 bases fit TRBD2. This sequence originates from a woman aged 18-29 years who had recovered from COVID-19. The material sequenced was PBMCs or T cells enriched from blood (not recorded which). Here the CDR3 DNA reads TGTGCCTGGAGTGCCCTAGCGGGAGGTTATGAGCAGTACTTC. It encodes CAWSALAGGYEQYF.